One and the same sample provided the 17 T cell receptor beta chains below, sequenced in a study of shared clonotypes between healthy human individuals. CD45RO negativity and positive selection for CCR7 defined naive CD8 cells, a population that excluded terminally differentiated effector memory CD45RA+ cells. Using immunoSEQ multiplex PCR, the repertoire was profiled, and TCRdb retains in-frame clones only, with some absent. The repertoire holds about 2.2 million clones, roughly 91% seen once, with 1.5% to 2% in the top ten. The sample was naive CD8+ T cells from PBMCs. The receptor source for this set is a man aged 18 to 29 in good health. Some clones in this sample may be carry-over from other donors' samples.

V usage is TRBV5-5 and J usage is TRBJ2-1; perhaps TRBD2 as D (6 bases). The V gene's germline CDR1 is SGHKS and CDR2 YYEKEE (reference sequence). V was pared by 4 bases and J by 8 bases, with 10 bases between. This CDR3 contains 12 residues. CDR3: CASSPWEDEQFF. In nucleotides, the CDR3 is TGTGCCAGCAGCCCCTGGGAGGATGAGCAGTTCTTC.

This clone turned up a few times. The J gene is TRBJ1-1, the V gene TRBV13; 7 bases fit TRBD1. J was trimmed by 4 bases and V by 4 bases; bases with no gene match: 6. Germline CDR1 PRHDT, CDR2 FYEKMQ (reference sequence). The CDR3 runs 14 residues. The CDR3 region is CASSSQTGSTEAFF. The CDR3 DNA is TGTGCCAGCAGCTCCCAGACAGGGAGCACTGAAGCTTTCTTT.

The V gene is TRBV27, the J gene TRBJ2-3, with a tentative D call TRBD2 (5 bases). This CDR3 has 15 amino acids. V was clipped by 5 bases and J by 3 bases, with 15 bases between them. Germline CDR1 is MNHEY and CDR2 is SMNVEV (reference sequence). The CDR3 DNA follows: TGTGCCAGCAGTCCCCTGGACTGGCTAACAGATACGCAGTATTTT. Its protein is CASSPLDWLTDTQYF.

The V gene is TRBV28, the J gene TRBJ2-1, with 7 bases lining up with TRBD1. The CDR3 has 16 residues. CDR1 MDHEN and CDR2 SYDVKM come from the germline V gene. The V gene end was trimmed by 4 bases and the J gene end by 5 bases; junction bases not matched to a gene: 11. This chain's CDR3 is CASSYRGLGLDNEQFF. The CDR3 DNA is TGTGCCAGCAGTTACAGGGGCCTAGGGCTGGACAATGAGCAGTTCTTC.

Regarding this clone: The sample carries other DNA sequences with the same CDR3. The genes are TRBV7-9 and TRBJ2-3; D is unresolved. CDR1 SEHNR and CDR2 FQNEAQ come from the germline V gene (reference sequence). Deletions cut 4 bases from V and 0 bases from J, with 8 bases between. This CDR3 is built from 14 residues. The CDR3 nucleotides are TGTGCCAGCAGCTCTCCCGGGAGCACAGATACGCAGTATTTT. It specifies CASSSPGSTDTQYF.

As concerns this clone: Because the CDR3's place on the DNA is in doubt, the DNA is left out and the CDR3 is given as listed by TCRdb. This chain uses TRBV6-5 with TRBJ2-7; the table assigns TRBD1, which was not confirmed against the DNA. 14 amino acids form the CDR3, both terminal residues included. CDR1 is MNHEY, CDR2 SVGAGI, per germline. The CDR3 sequence: CASSSSGQGYEQYF.

The V call is TRBV5-6, the J call TRBJ2-5, with 9 positions matching TRBD2. This CDR3 spans 15 amino acids. CDR1 and CDR2 (germline): SGHDT, YYEEEE. The ends lost 7 bases at V and 1 base at J; junction bases unmatched: 8. Written as DNA, the CDR3 is TGTGCCAGCCAGACTAGCGGAAATTTCCAAGAGACCCAGTACTTC. Translation: CASQTSGNFQETQYF.

This clone was counted once. The sample carries other DNA sequences with the same CDR3. This chain uses TRBV7-9 with TRBJ2-1; D perhaps matches TRBD2 (5 bases). This CDR3 is built from 15 residues. V lost 5 bases, J lost 1 base, and 12 bases lay in between. Germline assignment: CDR1 SEHNR and CDR2 FQNEAQ (reference sequence). This CDR3 reads CASSPPAVSYNEQFF. The CDR3 coding sequence is TGTGCCAGCAGCCCTCCAGCGGTTTCCTACAATGAGCAGTTCTTC.

The rearrangement links TRBV7-8 to TRBJ1-5, with TRBD1 matching over 7 bases. Per germline, CDR1 SGHVS and CDR2 FQNEAQ. Trimming took 5 bases from V and 8 from J; bases not matched to a gene: 9. This CDR3 has 14 amino acids. The CDR3 here is CASSPLTGLEPQHF. DNA for the CDR3: TGTGCCAGCAGCCCTTTGACAGGGTTGGAGCCCCAGCATTTT.

This clone was observed once. The chain uses TRBV27 and TRBJ2-7, with 11 positions matching TRBD2. Unmatched junction bases numbered 7, after V lost 1 base and J lost 2 bases. CDR1 is MNHEY, CDR2 SMNVEV, per germline (reference sequence). CDR3 size: 17 residues. The CDR3 DNA sequence: TGTGCCAGCAGTTTATTAATAGCGGGAGGGCCTCCCTACGAGCAGTACTTC. Its translation: CASSLLIAGGPPYEQYF.

The rearrangement joins TRBV9 to TRBJ2-1; 7 positions agree with TRBD1. Germline CDR1 SGDLS, CDR2 YYNGEE. This CDR3 is 15 amino acids long. The ends lost 4 bases at V and 0 bases at J; junction bases unmatched: 4. CDR3 in amino acids: CASSTGASSYNEQFF. The CDR3 nucleotides read TGTGCCAGCAGCACAGGGGCAAGCTCCTACAATGAGCAGTTCTTC.

The chain links TRBV14 to TRBJ1-1; D is uncertain. The CDR3 has 14 amino acids. V was cut by 0 bases and J by 6 bases, with 11 bases left in between. From germline, CDR1 is SGHDN and CDR2 FVKESK. CDR3 in DNA: TGTGCCAGCAGCCAAGATCTAATGTTGCCTGAAGCTTTCTTT. It codes for CASSQDLMLPEAFF.

This clone has more than one count but fewer than ten. The chain joins TRBV29-1 to TRBJ1-1; 7 bases are a match to TRBD1. The length of the CDR3 is 11 residues. Germline lookup yields CDR1 SQVTM and CDR2 ANQGSEA. J lost 10 bases, V lost 6 bases, and 8 bases had no gene match. The CDR3 DNA follows: TGCAGCGTAGGCCAGGGGGAGGGAGCTTTCTTT. Amino acid sequence: CSVGQGEGAFF.

This clone was observed a handful of times. The CDR3 DNA reads TGCAGCGTTTCGGTGGGGACTGAAGCTTTCTTT. Residues: CSVSVGTEAFF. The genes are TRBV29-1 and TRBJ1-1, with D unresolved. CDR3 size: 11 residues. Trimming shortened V by 5 bases and J by 5 bases, and 9 bases separated the two germline ends. Germline-derived CDR1 and CDR2 are SQVTM and ANQGSEA.

Here the CDR3 reads CASSLFKPGVILNEQFF. CDR3 DNA sequence: TGCGCCAGCAGCCTCTTTAAACCAGGGGTTATTTTAAATGAGCAGTTCTTC. V gene TRBV4-3 combines with J gene TRBJ2-1; D might be TRBD1 (6 bases). V gave up 4 bases and J gave up 7 bases, with 23 bases separating them. Germline V gives CDR1 LGHNA, CDR2 YSLEER. CDR3 length: 17 amino acids.

The CDR3 sequence is CASSDLTSGTYNEQFF. The CDR3 nucleotides are TGTGCCAGCAGTGATCTGACTAGCGGGACGTACAATGAGCAGTTCTTC. The V gene is TRBV2, the J gene TRBJ2-1, with 11 bases fitting TRBD2. J lost 4 bases, V lost 3 bases, and 5 bases had no gene match. The CDR3 runs to 16 residues. Germline V gives CDR1 SNHLY, CDR2 FYNNEI.

Notes on this clone: Other DNA sequences in the sample encode the same CDR3. The chain recombines TRBV27 with TRBJ2-7; TRBD1 matches at 8 bases. With 6 bases clipped from V and 3 bases from J, the junction kept 1 base outside the gene matches. Germline loops: CDR1 MNHEY, CDR2 SMNVEV (reference sequence). The CDR3 extends over 12 amino acids. The CDR3 spells CASRTGVYEQYF. In DNA form, the CDR3 reads TGTGCCAGCAGGACAGGGGTCTACGAGCAGTACTTC.